The present TCR beta chain was sequenced within a study of blood T cell repertoires in COVID-19. As for the study in general: The United States, Italy and Spain supplied acute and convalescent COVID-19 samples. Sources were T cells, B-cell-depleted T cells, or PBMCs; the material itself was cDNA or gDNA.

Germline V gene lookup returns CDR1 SGDLS and CDR2 YYNGEE. V was trimmed by 4 bases and J by 0 bases, leaving 13 bases between them. The CDR3 contains 15 residues. In the authors' workflow: Researchers report that nucleated cell counts were estimated from reference gene primer amplification. TCRdb keeps only in-frame clones here, not all; method: immunoSEQ multiplex PCR. V and J calls and clone size are given by that table; D and trimming were obtained from the DNA. This table holds about 120,000 clones, roughly 76% found once. This clonotype was obtained from a human donor in a cohort sampled during active COVID-19. The chain links TRBV9 to TRBJ1-2; D is possibly TRBD1 (6 bases). Sequencing input: peripheral blood. CDR3 nucleotide sequence: TGTGCCAGCAGCCCCAGACAGGTTTCTAACTATGGCTACACCTTC. This encodes CASSPRQVSNYGYTF.